This paragraph reports one T cell receptor (beta chain). Its antigen is not identified. This specimen belongs to a study of T cell responses to AZD1222 COVID-19 vaccine. Study-wide background: Second-dose timings of about 4 or about 12 weeks were pooled.

The repertoire was sequenced with immunoSEQ multiplex PCR; TCRdb's copy has only in-frame clones and lacks some. The table lists under 150,000 clones, roughly 89% of them singletons, with approximately 4.7% in the top ten. Trimming cost V 1 base and J 7 bases, with 7 bases left between them. CDR3 length: 13 residues. Germline lookup yields CDR1 LGHDT and CDR2 YNNKEL (reference sequence). Study-wide results and caveats: Two doses of AZD1222 preceded a rise in Spike-specific TCR breadth and depth. Mapped onto spike, vaccine-associated CD4 TCRs spanned it and were dominant at 160-218 and 743-854. It should be noted that donors were predominantly white British and more often female, and clonal diversity was possibly underestimated.

The sequence derives from an adult in good health. The sequenced sample was peripheral blood, obtained on day 0 of AZD1222 vaccination. The V gene is TRBV3-1 (or the pseudogene TRBV3-2), the J gene TRBJ2-2; no clear D gene. The CDR3 here is CASSQVYGGELFF. CDR3 in DNA: TGTGCCAGCAGCCAAGTTTACGGCGGGGAGCTGTTTTTT.